This is a list of T cell receptor beta chains from one sample in a study of response to subunit inactivated influenza vaccine. One entry per CDR3 protein results from TCRdb running MiXCR on the RT-PCR reads. Here the sample spans 650,000 to 850,000 distinct CDR3 sequences, roughly 13% being singletons. The specimen comprised PBMCs from blood, sampled approximately 15 days before vaccination. These receptors all stem from a man between 45 and 60 years old who received an inactivated influenza vaccine. The CDR3 runs from the conserved cysteine through the conserved F or W. Each record gives: J gene, clone size, V gene, D gene, CDR3 protein, CDR3 DNA. The D gene is left open where the match is weak. Some rows have no size entry. The others give once, few or many, or a class for an expanded clone.

J gene: TRBJ2-7
clone size: -
V gene: TRBV10-3
D gene: TRBD1
CDR3 protein: CAITTGQGPPYEQYF
CDR3 DNA: TGTGCCATCACTACCGGACAGGGGCCCCCCTACGAGCAGTACTTC

J gene: TRBJ2-2
clone size: many
V gene: TRBV12-3/TRBV12-4
D gene: -
CDR3 protein: CASIGIGELFF
CDR3 DNA: TGTGCCAGCATTGGAATCGGGGAGCTGTTTTTT

J gene: TRBJ2-7
clone size: -
V gene: TRBV10-3
D gene: -
CDR3 protein: CAISESGQRYEQYF
CDR3 DNA: TGTGCCATCAGTGAGTCGGGACAACGCTACGAGCAGTACTTC

J gene: TRBJ2-7
clone size: -
V gene: TRBV4-1
D gene: -
CDR3 protein: CASSQGSTFSYEQYF
CDR3 DNA: TGCGCCAGCAGCCAAGGGAGTACCTTTTCCTACGAGCAGTACTTC

J gene: TRBJ2-5
clone size: few
V gene: TRBV7-2
D gene: TRBD2
CDR3 protein: CASSLMLRSRPAGGGETQYF
CDR3 DNA: TGTGCCAGCAGCTTAATGCTAAGGAGCCGGCCAGCGGGAGGTGGAGAGACCCAGTACTTC

J gene: TRBJ1-4
clone size: -
V gene: TRBV5-5
D gene: TRBD1
CDR3 protein: CASSSDRGRTEKLFF
CDR3 DNA: TGTGCCAGCAGCAGTGACAGGGGTAGGACTGAAAAACTGTTTTTT

J gene: TRBJ1-4
clone size: few
V gene: TRBV4-3
D gene: -
CDR3 protein: CASSQVPGGGEKLFF
CDR3 DNA: TGCGCCAGCAGCCAAGTCCCGGGTGGGGGCGAAAAACTGTTTTTT

J gene: TRBJ1-1
clone size: few
V gene: TRBV7-9
D gene: -
CDR3 protein: CASSFFLGAMNTEAFF
CDR3 DNA: TGTGCCAGCAGCTTCTTTCTCGGGGCTATGAACACTGAAGCTTTCTTT

J gene: TRBJ2-5
clone size: few
V gene: TRBV12-3/TRBV12-4
D gene: -
CDR3 protein: CASTTGGKETQYF
CDR3 DNA: TGTGCCAGCACAACCGGAGGGAAAGAGACCCAGTACTTC

J gene: TRBJ2-5
clone size: -
V gene: TRBV10-2
D gene: -
CDR3 protein: CASNSGGAGTQYF
CDR3 DNA: TGCGCCAGCAATTCAGGGGGGGCGGGGACCCAGTACTTC

J gene: TRBJ2-1
clone size: few
V gene: TRBV7-9
D gene: -
CDR3 protein: CASRGLTNEQFF
CDR3 DNA: TGTGCCAGCAGAGGACTGACCAATGAGCAGTTCTTC

J gene: TRBJ1-1
clone size: many
V gene: TRBV7-9
D gene: -
CDR3 protein: CASSPPDWNTEAFF
CDR3 DNA: TGTGCCAGCAGCCCCCCCGACTGGAACACTGAAGCTTTCTTT

J gene: TRBJ1-2
clone size: many
V gene: TRBV9
D gene: -
CDR3 protein: CASSPQTEANYGYTF
CDR3 DNA: TGTGCCAGCAGCCCTCAGACTGAAGCTAACTATGGCTACACCTTC

J gene: TRBJ2-7
clone size: few
V gene: TRBV19
D gene: -
CDR3 protein: CALLTAGQRTYEQYF
CDR3 DNA: TGTGCCCTCCTAACGGCGGGACAGCGGACCTACGAGCAGTACTTC

J gene: TRBJ2-7
clone size: -
V gene: TRBV6-5
D gene: -
CDR3 protein: CASSYRDSLTSYEQYF
CDR3 DNA: TGTGCCAGCAGTTACCGTGACAGCCTTACCTCCTACGAGCAGTACTTC

J gene: TRBJ2-1
clone size: -
V gene: TRBV5-1
D gene: -
CDR3 protein: CASSSSQFDEQFF
CDR3 DNA: TGCGCCAGCAGCTCGTCTCAATTTGATGAGCAGTTCTTC

J gene: TRBJ2-2
clone size: few
V gene: TRBV5-1
D gene: TRBD2
CDR3 protein: CASSFRTSGRPNTGELFF
CDR3 DNA: TGCGCCAGCAGCTTTCGCACTAGCGGGAGGCCGAACACCGGGGAGCTGTTTTTT

J gene: TRBJ2-3
clone size: -
V gene: TRBV7-2
D gene: TRBD1
CDR3 protein: CASREMRTGSDTQYF
CDR3 DNA: TGTGCCAGCAGGGAAATGCGGACAGGGTCAGATACGCAGTATTTT

J gene: TRBJ2-1
clone size: -
V gene: TRBV12-3/TRBV12-4
D gene: -
CDR3 protein: CASKPGTPAYNEQFF
CDR3 DNA: TGTGCCAGCAAACCGGGGACGCCAGCCTACAATGAGCAGTTCTTC

J gene: TRBJ2-1
clone size: few
V gene: TRBV24-1
D gene: TRBD1
CDR3 protein: CATSFRDRGNEQFF
CDR3 DNA: TGTGCCACCAGTTTCCGGGACAGGGGGAATGAGCAGTTCTTC

J gene: TRBJ1-5
clone size: many
V gene: TRBV7-2
D gene: -
CDR3 protein: CASSLGGVGQPQHF
CDR3 DNA: TGCGCCAGCAGCCTTGGGGGAGTAGGTCAGCCCCAGCATTTT

J gene: TRBJ1-5
clone size: -
V gene: TRBV18
D gene: -
CDR3 protein: CASSPPNKQGQPQHF
CDR3 DNA: TGTGCCAGCTCACCGCCCAACAAACAGGGCCAGCCCCAGCATTTT

J gene: TRBJ2-2
clone size: -
V gene: TRBV12-3/TRBV12-4
D gene: TRBD1
CDR3 protein: CASRKGQGANTGELFF
CDR3 DNA: TGTGCCAGCAGAAAAGGACAGGGGGCGAACACCGGGGAGCTGTTTTTT

J gene: TRBJ1-1
clone size: -
V gene: TRBV4-1
D gene: TRBD1
CDR3 protein: CASSHSPGQGYMNTEAFF
CDR3 DNA: TGCGCCAGCAGCCACTCCCCGGGACAGGGTTATATGAACACTGAAGCTTTCTTT

J gene: TRBJ2-3
clone size: -
V gene: TRBV6-5
D gene: -
CDR3 protein: CASSTRLQTTDTQYF
CDR3 DNA: TGTGCCAGCAGTACCCGACTACAAACCACAGATACGCAGTATTTT

J gene: TRBJ2-1
clone size: -
V gene: TRBV12-3/TRBV12-4
D gene: -
CDR3 protein: CASGWTIEQFF
CDR3 DNA: TGTGCCAGCGGCTGGACAATTGAGCAGTTCTTC

J gene: TRBJ2-3
clone size: -
V gene: TRBV25-1
D gene: TRBD1
CDR3 protein: CASSATPGTGSTDTQYF
CDR3 DNA: TGTGCCAGCAGTGCAACCCCCGGGACAGGGAGCACAGATACGCAGTATTTT

J gene: TRBJ2-3
clone size: few
V gene: TRBV7-9
D gene: TRBD2
CDR3 protein: CASSLIPSGAAPDTQYF
CDR3 DNA: TGTGCCAGCAGCTTAATACCCAGCGGGGCCGCCCCAGATACGCAGTATTTT

J gene: TRBJ2-2
clone size: few
V gene: TRBV18
D gene: TRBD1
CDR3 protein: CASTRQGEIGELFF
CDR3 DNA: TGTGCCAGCACCCGACAGGGGGAAATCGGGGAGCTGTTTTTT

J gene: TRBJ1-1
clone size: -
V gene: TRBV30
D gene: TRBD1
CDR3 protein: CAWTWTGLNTEAFF
CDR3 DNA: TGTGCCTGGACTTGGACAGGGCTGAACACTGAAGCTTTCTTT